This TCR beta chain was recovered during a study of blood T cell repertoires in COVID-19. Study details: Samples taken during acute and convalescent COVID-19 were collected in the United States, Italy and Spain.

During active infection, Seattle patients enrolled and were then monitored through disease. V gave up 4 bases and J gave up 9 bases; unmatched junction bases: 2. Germline loops: CDR1 MGHDK, CDR2 SYGVNS. This CDR3 contains 12 residues. Authors' processing steps: Estimates of nucleated cell counts were drawn from the amplification of reference gene primers. The protocol was immunoSEQ multiplex PCR, while the TCRdb copy is restricted to in-frame clones and leaves out a portion. For V, J and clone size, that table is used; D and trimming come from the DNA. The repertoire holds about 160,000 clones, with 75% to 90% as singletons.

The chain recombines TRBV25-1 with TRBJ2-1; 8 bases match TRBD1. Sequencing was carried out using peripheral blood. The clonotype originates from a man between 18 and 35 years old with COVID-19, enrolled during active disease. The CDR3 is CASSVGTGEQFF. The CDR3 DNA follows: TGTGCCAGCAGTGTTGGGACAGGTGAGCAGTTCTTC.